This T cell receptor beta chain was sequenced in a study of shared clonotypes between healthy human individuals. About the study: The donor group consisted of a couple of women and three men, aged 18 to 49. CD4 naive and memory got three plates each, CD8 naive two, CD8 memory one. Whole-study findings and limits: In this cohort, only blood was sampled, and tissue repertoires likely differ. The naive CD4 repertoires of several donors were compared, and roughly 5% of clonotypes were shared.

To note about this clone: Its antigen is not known.

CD8 cells regarded as naive lacked CD45RO, were positively chosen for CCR7, and omitted terminally differentiated effector memory CD45RA+ cells. The V gene lost 2 bases and the J gene lost 4 bases, with 14 bases spanning the gap. CDR1 SEHNR and CDR2 FQNEAQ come from the germline V gene (reference sequence). CDR3 length equals 15 residues. The repertoire was sequenced with immunoSEQ multiplex PCR; TCRdb's copy has only in-frame clones and lacks some. In the table there are millions of clones, less than 95% of which are singletons. Material for sequencing was naive CD8+ T cells sorted from blood. The V call is TRBV7-9, the J call TRBJ1-1; no reliable D call. The source of this sequence is a man younger than 35 in good health. CDR3 sequence: CASSLLVSGVTEAFF. For the CDR3, the DNA is TGTGCCAGCAGCTTATTGGTCTCTGGCGTCACTGAAGCTTTCTTT.